The next 10 T cell receptor beta chains were all read from a single sample in a study of shared clonotypes between healthy human individuals. Data came from immunoSEQ multiplex PCR; TCRdb stores just in-frame clones and leaves some out. The sample carries 600,000 to 750,000 clones, 55% to 75% recorded once. The specimen was memory CD4+ T cells sorted from blood. Subset reported: CD45RA-negative fraction. All receptors derive from a woman aged 25 to 45 in good health.

The chain carries TRBV28 and TRBJ2-1, with D perhaps TRBD1 (5 bases). The V end was cut by 6 bases, the J end by 10 bases, with 16 bases between. The CDR3 contains 13 residues. Germline V gene lookup returns CDR1 MDHEN and CDR2 SYDVKM. CDR3 sequence reads: CASRTMSRGEQFF. Written as DNA, the CDR3 is TGTGCCAGCAGGACAATGTCTAGGGGAGAGCAGTTCTTC.

The rearrangement joins TRBV5-4 to TRBJ2-7; 10 nucleotides agree with TRBD2. V was clipped by 4 bases and J by 3 bases; unmatched bases: 7. The CDR3 totals 15 residues. Looked up from germline, CDR1 is SGHNT and CDR2 is YYREEE (reference sequence). The DNA for the CDR3 is TGTGCCAGCAGCCGGGGGACTAGCGTCGTCTACGAGCAGTACTTC. Protein sequence: CASSRGTSVVYEQYF.

The chain uses TRBV15 and TRBJ2-2, with 9 positions matching TRBD1. V was clipped by 8 bases and J by 5 bases; unmatched bases: 9. The CDR3 sequence is 15 residues long. Per germline, CDR1 LNHNV and CDR2 YYDKDF (reference sequence). The CDR3 region is CATLSGTGRTGELFF. DNA for the CDR3: TGTGCCACCCTCTCAGGGACAGGGAGGACCGGGGAGCTGTTTTTT.

This clone was seen a handful of times. The gene calls are TRBV28 and TRBJ2-7, with a tentative D call TRBD1 (5 bases). The CDR3 totals 14 residues. CDR1 MDHEN and CDR2 SYDVKM come from the germline V gene. Between the trimmed V and J ends, which lost 2 bases and 2 bases, there was a span of 10 bases. The DNA for the CDR3 is TGTGCCAGCAGTTTAAGACAGACAACCTACGAGCAGTACTTC. This translates into CASSLRQTTYEQYF. The whole variable domain, filled in from reference TRBV28 and TRBJ2-7, reads DVKVTQSSRYLVKRTGEKVFLECVQDMDHENMFWYRQDPGLGLRLIYFSYDVKMKEKGDIPEGYSVSREKKERFSLILESASTNQTSMYLCASSLRQTTYEQYFGPGTRLTVT.

The V and J genes are TRBV29-1 and TRBJ1-2, with 8 positions matching TRBD1. Germline V gives CDR1 SQVTM, CDR2 ANQGSEA. This CDR3 has 14 residues. Losses at the gene ends were 5 bases for V and 4 bases for J; bases not matched to a gene: 9. This chain's CDR3 is CSVSSDRGGYGYTF. The DNA for the CDR3 is TGCAGCGTTTCGAGTGACAGGGGTGGCTATGGCTACACCTTC.

The V call is TRBV18, the J call TRBJ2-5, with a weak D call TRBD2 (5 bases). Trimming took 5 bases from V and 7 from J, leaving 14 bases between them. The CDR3 is 13 amino acids. CDR1 and CDR2 from the germline V gene are KGHSH and LQKENI. DNA of the CDR3: TGTGCCAGCTCATCGGGAAACGCCGGGACCCAGTACTTC. It is translated as CASSSGNAGTQYF. The full variable domain, its missing parts supplied by reference TRBV18 and TRBJ2-5, is NAGVMQNPRHLVRRRGQEARLRCSPMKGHSHVYWYRQLPEEGLKFMVYLQKENIIDESGMPKERFSAEFPKEGPSILRIQQVVRGDSAAYFCASSSGNAGTQYFGPGTRLLVL.

This clone was seen a single time. The V and J genes are TRBV10-3 and TRBJ1-2; 7 nucleotides align to TRBD1. Germline trimming cut 3 bases from V and 0 bases from J; bases unmatched to any gene: 1. CDR3 length: 14 residues. CDR1 and CDR2 from the germline V gene are ENHRY and SYGVKD. CDR3 loop: CAISEGGSNYGYTF. In DNA, the CDR3 is TGTGCCATCAGTGAAGGGGGCTCTAACTATGGCTACACCTTC.

This clone was detected only a few times. The J gene is TRBJ2-1, the V gene TRBV5-1; no clear D. CDR3 size: 15 residues. The V end was cut by 1 base, the J end by 3 bases, with 11 bases between. In germline, CDR1 is SGHRS, CDR2 YFSETQ. CDR3 nucleotide sequence: TGCGCCAGCAGCTTGTCGTCCAACCTCTACAATGAGCAGTTCTTC. Amino acids: CASSLSSNLYNEQFF.

Comment on this clone: The same CDR3 arises from other DNA sequences in this sample as well. CDR3 sequence: CASSLETEAFF. The CDR3 coding sequence is TGTGCCAGCAGCTTAGAGACTGAAGCTTTCTTT. The chain links TRBV7-9 to TRBJ1-1; D remains ambiguous. Per the germline V gene, CDR1 is SEHNR and CDR2 is FQNEAQ (reference sequence). Between the trimmed V and J ends, which lost 1 base and 5 bases, there was a span of 2 bases. The CDR3 sequence is 11 residues long.

V and J are TRBV10-2 and TRBJ2-7, with 8 bases identical to TRBD1. Germline CDR1 is WSHSY and CDR2 is SAAADI. The CDR3 is 15 residues long. J was trimmed by 0 bases and V by 3 bases; bases with no gene match: 4. DNA for the CDR3: TGCGCCAGCAGTGATCTGACAGGGGCCTCCTACGAGCAGTACTTC. Amino acid sequence: CASSDLTGASYEQYF.